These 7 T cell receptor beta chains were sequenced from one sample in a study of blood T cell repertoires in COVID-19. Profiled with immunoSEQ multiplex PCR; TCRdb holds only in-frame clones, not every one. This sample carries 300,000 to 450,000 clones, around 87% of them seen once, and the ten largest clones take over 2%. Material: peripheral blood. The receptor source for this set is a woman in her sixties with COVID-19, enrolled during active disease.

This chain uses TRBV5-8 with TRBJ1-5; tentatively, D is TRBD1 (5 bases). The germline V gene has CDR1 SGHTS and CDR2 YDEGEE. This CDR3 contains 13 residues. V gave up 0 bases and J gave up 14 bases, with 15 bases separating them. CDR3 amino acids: CASSLARGEVKHF. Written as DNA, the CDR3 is TGTGCCAGCAGCTTGGCCCGGGGGGAGGTCAAGCATTTT.

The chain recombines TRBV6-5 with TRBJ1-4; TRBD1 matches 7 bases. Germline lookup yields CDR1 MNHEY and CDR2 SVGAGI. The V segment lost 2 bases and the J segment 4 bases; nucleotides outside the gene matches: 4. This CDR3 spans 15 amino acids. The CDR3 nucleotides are TGTGCCAGCAGTTACCACAGGGGCATTAATGAAAAACTGTTTTTT. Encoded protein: CASSYHRGINEKLFF.

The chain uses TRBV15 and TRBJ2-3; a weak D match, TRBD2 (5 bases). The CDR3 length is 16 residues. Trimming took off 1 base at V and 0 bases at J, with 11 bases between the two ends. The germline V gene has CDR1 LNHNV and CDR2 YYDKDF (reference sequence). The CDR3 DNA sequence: TGTGCCACCAGCAGAGTGACGAGGGCTAGCACAGATACGCAGTATTTT. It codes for CATSRVTRASTDTQYF.

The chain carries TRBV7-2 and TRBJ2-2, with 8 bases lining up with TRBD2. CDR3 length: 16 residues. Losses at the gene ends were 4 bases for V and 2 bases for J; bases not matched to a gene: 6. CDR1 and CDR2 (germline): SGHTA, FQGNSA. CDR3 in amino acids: CASSSAGLANTGELFF. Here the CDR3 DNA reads TGTGCCAGCAGCTCCGCTGGACTAGCAAACACCGGGGAGCTGTTTTTT.

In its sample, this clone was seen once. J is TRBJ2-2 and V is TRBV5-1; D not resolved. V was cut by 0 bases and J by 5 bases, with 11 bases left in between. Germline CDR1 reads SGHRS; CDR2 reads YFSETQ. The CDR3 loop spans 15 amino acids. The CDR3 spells CASSLASGETGELFF. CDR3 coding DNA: TGCGCCAGCAGCTTGGCGTCAGGCGAAACCGGGGAGCTGTTTTTT. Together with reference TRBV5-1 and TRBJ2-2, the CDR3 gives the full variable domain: KAGVTQTPRYLIKTRGQQVTLSCSPISGHRSVSWYQQTPGQGLQFLFEYFSETQRNKGNFPGRFSGRQFSNSRSEMNVSTLELGDSALYLCASSLASGETGELFFGEGSRLTVL.

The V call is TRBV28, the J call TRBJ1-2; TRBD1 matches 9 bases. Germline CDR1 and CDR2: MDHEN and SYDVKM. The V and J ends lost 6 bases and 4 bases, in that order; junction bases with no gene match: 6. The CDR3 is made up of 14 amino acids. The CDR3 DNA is TGTGCCAGCAGAGGGACAGGGCAAACCTATGGCTACACCTTC. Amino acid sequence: CASRGTGQTYGYTF.

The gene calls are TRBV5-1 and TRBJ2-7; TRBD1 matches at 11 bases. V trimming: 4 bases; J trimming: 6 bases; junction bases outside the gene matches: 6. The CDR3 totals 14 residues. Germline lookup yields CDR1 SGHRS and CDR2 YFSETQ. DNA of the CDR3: TGCGCCAGCAGCGCCCGGGACAGGGGGGGCGAGCAGTACTTC. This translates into CASSARDRGGEQYF.